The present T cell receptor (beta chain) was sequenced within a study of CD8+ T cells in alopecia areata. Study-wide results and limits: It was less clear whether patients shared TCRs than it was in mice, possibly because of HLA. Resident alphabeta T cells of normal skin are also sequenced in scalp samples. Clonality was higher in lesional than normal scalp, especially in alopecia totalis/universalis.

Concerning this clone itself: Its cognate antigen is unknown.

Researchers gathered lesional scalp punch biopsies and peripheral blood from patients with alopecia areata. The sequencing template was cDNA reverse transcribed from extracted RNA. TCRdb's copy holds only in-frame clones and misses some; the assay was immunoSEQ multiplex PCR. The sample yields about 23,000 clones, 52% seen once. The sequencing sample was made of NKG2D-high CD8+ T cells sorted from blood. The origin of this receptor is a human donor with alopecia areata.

In nucleotides, the CDR3 is TGCGCCAGCAGCTCACTCTTACGCCCCTACGAGCAGTACTTC. It codes for CASSSLLRPYEQYF. The chain employs TRBV5-1 and TRBJ2-7, with D unclear. CDR1 and CDR2 from the germline V gene are SGHRS and YFSETQ. The V end was cut by 3 bases, the J end by 2 bases, with 12 bases between. The CDR3 has 14 residues.